A selection of T cell receptor beta chains follows, all from one sample in a study of T cell repertoires in cytomegalovirus infection. Their specific antigens are unknown. TCRdb redid the calling of the reads with MiXCR, one entry per CDR3 protein. This sample has 90,000 to 130,000 distinct CDR3 sequences; about a tenth occur once, and the top ten carry approximately 33%. The sample consisted of PBMCs, sequenced either directly or after in vitro stimulation (not recorded which). The receptors here all came from a human donor in good health (CMV status not recorded). Some clones in this sample may be carry-over from other donors' samples. CDR3s leave out the opening cysteine and the closing phenylalanine or tryptophan.

>TRBV3-1
ASSQVAGEKF
>TRBV10-3
AISDPAPGELF
>TRBV7-2
ASSLAPDAWEQY
>TRBV19
ASSLPFSGNTIY
>TRBV7-2
ASSERMTGALNTEAF
>TRBV4-1
ASSPGLSGRRTDTQY
>TRBV27
ASSQDRASEKLF
>TRBV5-6
ASTLGTLTDTQY
>TRBV11-2
ASSLVTGAEQF
>TRBV7-8
ASSLGEQREAF
>TRBV4-1
ASSPLGAPNTEAF
>TRBV7-2
ASSFDRQNNEQF
>TRBV5-5
ASSSQQGNYGYT
>TRBV7-2
ASSLRWGEPQH
>TRBV7-4
ASSLGGVYEQY
>TRBV5-1
ASSYWDSNEKLF
>TRBV5-4
ASSWNSLSLYGYT
>TRBV12-3/TRBV12-4
ASRSTGRGYT
>TRBV7-2
ASSLAGGATDTQY
>TRBV19
ASRSGGSTDTQY
>TRBV7-2
ASSQQSGGRSGAQY
>TRBV9
ASSGRGLRYT
>TRBV12-3/TRBV12-4
ASSLASTGGYNEQF
>TRBV4-3
ASSQDISGSHNEQF
>TRBV7-9
ASSLVGDYGYT
>TRBV6-6
ASSFRDIQNEQY
>TRBV6-2/TRBV6-3
ASRGRGSDTQY
>TRBV7-3
ASSFLTEKETQY
>TRBV4-2
ASSQDSLSGSFSYEQY
>TRBV6-5
ASSYNREGLGQF
>TRBV7-2
ASSLAKAGVNEQF
>TRBV9
ASSGNRDRFSGYGYT
>TRBV11-3
ASSSITPGQGVWSPLH
>TRBV12-3/TRBV12-4
ASSLACYNEQF
>TRBV24-1
ATSDFLAGNNEQF
>TRBV4-3
ASSQQVQALYNEQF
>TRBV6-2/TRBV6-3
ASSQLAGVGEQY
>TRBV6-2/TRBV6-3
ASTKVTSGSYEQF
>TRBV7-8
ASSLEMGSSRRRY
>TRBV6-1
ASSQGRRQY
>TRBV29-1
SARLGTEAF
>TRBV7-9
ASSQDPGTEAF
>TRBV7-4
ASSLRDRTFAQY
>TRBV7-4
ATRSPSGKNTGELF